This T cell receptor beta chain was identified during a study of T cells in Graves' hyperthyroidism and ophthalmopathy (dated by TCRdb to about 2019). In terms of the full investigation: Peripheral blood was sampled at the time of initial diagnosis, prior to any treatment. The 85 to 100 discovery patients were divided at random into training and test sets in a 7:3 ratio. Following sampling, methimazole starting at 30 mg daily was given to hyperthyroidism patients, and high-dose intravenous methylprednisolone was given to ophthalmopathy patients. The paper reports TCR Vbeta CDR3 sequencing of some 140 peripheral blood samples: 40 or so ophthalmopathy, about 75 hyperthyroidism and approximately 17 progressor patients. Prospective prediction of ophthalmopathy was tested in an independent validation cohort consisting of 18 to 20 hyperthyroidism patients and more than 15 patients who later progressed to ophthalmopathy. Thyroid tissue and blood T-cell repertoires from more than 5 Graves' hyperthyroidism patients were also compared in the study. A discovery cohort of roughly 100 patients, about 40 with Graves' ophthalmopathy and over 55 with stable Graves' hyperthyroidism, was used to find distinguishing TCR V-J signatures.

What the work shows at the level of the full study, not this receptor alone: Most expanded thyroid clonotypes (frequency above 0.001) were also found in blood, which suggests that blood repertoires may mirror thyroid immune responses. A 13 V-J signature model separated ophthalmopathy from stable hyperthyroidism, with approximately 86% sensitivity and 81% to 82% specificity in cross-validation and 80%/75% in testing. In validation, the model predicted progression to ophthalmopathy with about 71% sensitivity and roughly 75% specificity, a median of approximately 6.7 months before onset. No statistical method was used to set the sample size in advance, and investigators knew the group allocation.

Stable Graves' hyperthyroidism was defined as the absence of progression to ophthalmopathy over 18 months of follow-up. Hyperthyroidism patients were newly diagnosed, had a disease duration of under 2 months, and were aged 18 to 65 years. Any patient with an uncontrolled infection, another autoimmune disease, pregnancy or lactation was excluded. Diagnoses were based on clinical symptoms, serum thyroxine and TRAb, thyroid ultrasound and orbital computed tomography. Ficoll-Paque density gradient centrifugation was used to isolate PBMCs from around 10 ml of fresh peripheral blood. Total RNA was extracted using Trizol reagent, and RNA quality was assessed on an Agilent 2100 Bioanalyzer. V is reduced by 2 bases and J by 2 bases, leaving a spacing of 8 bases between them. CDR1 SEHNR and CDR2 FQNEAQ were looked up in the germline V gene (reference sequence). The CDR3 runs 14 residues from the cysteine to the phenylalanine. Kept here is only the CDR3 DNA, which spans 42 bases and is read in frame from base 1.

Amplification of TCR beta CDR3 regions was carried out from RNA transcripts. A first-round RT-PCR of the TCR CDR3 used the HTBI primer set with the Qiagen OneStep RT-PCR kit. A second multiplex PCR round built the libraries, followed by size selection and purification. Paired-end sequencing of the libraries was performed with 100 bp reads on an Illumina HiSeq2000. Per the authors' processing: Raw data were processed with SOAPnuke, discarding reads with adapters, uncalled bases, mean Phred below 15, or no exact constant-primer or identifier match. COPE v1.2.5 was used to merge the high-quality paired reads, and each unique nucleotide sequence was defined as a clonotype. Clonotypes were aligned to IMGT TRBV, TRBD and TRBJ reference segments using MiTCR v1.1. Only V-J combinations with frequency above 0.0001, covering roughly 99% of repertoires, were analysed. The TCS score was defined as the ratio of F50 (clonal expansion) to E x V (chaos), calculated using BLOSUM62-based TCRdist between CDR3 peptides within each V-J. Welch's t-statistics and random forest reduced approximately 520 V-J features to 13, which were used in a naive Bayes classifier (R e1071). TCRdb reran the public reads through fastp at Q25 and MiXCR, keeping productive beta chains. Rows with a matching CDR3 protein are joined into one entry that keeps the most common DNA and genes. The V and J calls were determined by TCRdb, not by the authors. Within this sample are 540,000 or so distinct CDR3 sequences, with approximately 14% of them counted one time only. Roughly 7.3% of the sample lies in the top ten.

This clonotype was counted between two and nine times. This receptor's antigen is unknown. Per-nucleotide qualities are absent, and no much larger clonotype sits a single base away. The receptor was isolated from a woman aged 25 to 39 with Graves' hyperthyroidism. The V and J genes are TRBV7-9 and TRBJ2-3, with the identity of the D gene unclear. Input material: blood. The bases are TGTGCCAGCAGCTTAAATTCGGTCACAGATACGCAGTATTTT. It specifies CASSLNSVTDTQYF.